The present T cell receptor beta chain was sequenced within a study of blood T cells in healthy people across ages. Overall study context: Researchers report that template switching captured about one barcoded beta molecule per two T cells.

With regard to this clonotype: The antigen remains unidentified.

V was pared by 5 bases and J by 7 bases, with 11 bases of the junction left unmatched. CDR1 MNHEY and CDR2 SMNVEV come from the germline V gene (reference sequence). The CDR3 contains 15 residues. A sample-barcoded 5' primer and a J-beta primer mix were used in a second PCR of roughly 7 to 11 cycles. Per-sample output comprised a minimum of 2.5 million paired-end reads containing CDR3. TCRdb reprocessed the 5' RACE reads with MiXCR, giving one entry per CDR3 protein. The sample has about 1 million distinct CDR3 sequences; less than 50% are singletons. Collection of roughly 9.8 milliliters of peripheral blood was performed for each donor. General study results and limits: Measured against age, TCR beta diversity per million T cells decreased in a roughly linear manner.

The receptor's source is a woman aged 55-75 years in good health. The chain is built from TRBV27 and TRBJ2-5, with 9 bases aligning to TRBD1. The sequenced sample consisted of blood. This CDR3 is CASSNLDRGFATQYF. CDR3 in DNA: TGTGCCAGCAGTAACCTAGACAGGGGGTTTGCGACCCAGTACTTC.